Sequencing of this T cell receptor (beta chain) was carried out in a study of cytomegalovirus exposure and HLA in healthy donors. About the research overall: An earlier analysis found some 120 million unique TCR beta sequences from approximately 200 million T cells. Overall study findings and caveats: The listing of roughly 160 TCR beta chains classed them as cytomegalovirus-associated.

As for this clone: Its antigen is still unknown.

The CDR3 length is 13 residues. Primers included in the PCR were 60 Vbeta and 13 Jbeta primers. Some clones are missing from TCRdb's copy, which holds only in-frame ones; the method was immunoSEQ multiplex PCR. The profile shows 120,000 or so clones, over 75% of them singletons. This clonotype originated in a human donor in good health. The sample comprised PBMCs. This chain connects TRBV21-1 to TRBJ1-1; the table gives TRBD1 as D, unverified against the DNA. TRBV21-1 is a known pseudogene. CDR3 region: CASSKGRQGEAFF. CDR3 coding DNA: TGTGCCAGCAGCAAAGGTCGACAGGGGGAAGCTTTCTTT.